This T cell receptor (beta chain) was sequenced in a study of T cells in Graves' hyperthyroidism and ophthalmopathy. About this clonotype: A read error may be the cause here, since a much bigger clone is one base away.

Germline V gene data show CDR1 as SGHAT and CDR2 as FQNNGV. This CDR3 has 19 residues. TCR beta CDR3 sequences were amplified from RNA transcripts. A set of HTBI primers served as the primers for a first-round RT-PCR of the TCR CDR3. One entry per CDR3 protein, called by TCRdb with MiXCR from the multiplex PCR reads. This table has 650,000 to 850,000 distinct CDR3 sequences, about 17% appearing once. The sequencing input was blood. This sequence joins TRBV11-2 and TRBJ2-4; D perhaps matches TRBD1 (6 bases). The clonotype originates from a woman in her forties or fifties with Graves' hyperthyroidism that later progressed to Graves' ophthalmopathy. CDR3 loop: CANSLYGHRAPIAKNIQYF. The CDR3 nucleotides are TGTGCCAACAGCTTATATGGGCACAGGGCGCCTATAGCCAAAAACATTCAGTACTTC.